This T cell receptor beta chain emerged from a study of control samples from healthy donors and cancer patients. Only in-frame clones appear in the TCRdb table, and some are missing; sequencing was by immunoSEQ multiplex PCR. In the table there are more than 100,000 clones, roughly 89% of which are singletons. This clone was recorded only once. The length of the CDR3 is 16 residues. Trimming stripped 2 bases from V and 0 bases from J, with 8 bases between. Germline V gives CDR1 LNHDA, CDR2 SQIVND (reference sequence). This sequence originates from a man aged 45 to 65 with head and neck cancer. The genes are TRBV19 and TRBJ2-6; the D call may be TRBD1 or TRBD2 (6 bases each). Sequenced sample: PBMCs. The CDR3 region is CASSIWGASGANVLTF. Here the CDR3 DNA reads TGTGCCAGTAGTATATGGGGGGCCTCTGGGGCCAACGTCCTGACTTTC. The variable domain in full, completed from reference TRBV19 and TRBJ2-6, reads DGGITQSPKYLFRKEGQNVTLSCEQNLNHDAMYWYRQDPGQGLRLIYYSQIVNDFQKGDIAEGYSVSREKKESFPLTVTSAQKNPTAFYLCASSIWGASGANVLTFGAGSRLTVL.